The sequence of this T cell receptor (beta chain) was determined in a study of T-cell memory formation after mild COVID-19. About the study: TCR clusters mostly belonged to single donors.

Of note for this clonotype: Its antigen is as yet unknown.

Trimming stripped 5 bases from V and 10 bases from J, with 18 bases between. This CDR3 contains 13 residues. In germline, CDR1 is SGHRS, CDR2 YFSETQ. Study outcomes and limitations: Clones contracting day 15 to 85 were balanced CD4/CD8; later expanders leaned CD4+.

cDNA libraries for TCR alpha and TCR beta, carrying sample barcodes and UMIs, came from 5'RACE with constant-segment primers. TCRdb processed the 5' RACE reads anew with MiXCR; each CDR3 protein has one entry. The sample lists about 340,000 distinct CDR3 sequences; under 25% were seen once. Sequencing was carried out using PBMCs or a T cell subset sorted from them (not recorded which). J is TRBJ1-2 and V is TRBV5-1; D is unclear. This TCR derives from a man aged 18 to 30 who had mild COVID-19 (a few samples of this study predate the infection). Cell type and time point are not known. The CDR3 region has the DNA TGCGCCAGCAGTCTCGCCTTTGCCCTGGACTACACCTTC. It encodes CASSLAFALDYTF. The full variable domain, rest sourced from reference TRBV5-1 and TRBJ1-2, is KAGVTQTPRYLIKTRGQQVTLSCSPISGHRSVSWYQQTPGQGLQFLFEYFSETQRNKGNFPGRFSGRQFSNSRSEMNVSTLELGDSALYLCASSLAFALDYTFGSGTRLTVV.